This T cell receptor (beta chain) was retrieved from a study of blood T cell repertoires in COVID-19. Study background: Samples of COVID-19 (acute and convalescent) were obtained from the United States, Italy and Spain.

All enrollees were roughly 18 to 89 years old and from approximately 25 US areas. Each participant's cohort was designated according to participant-reported clinical history. Here immunoSEQ multiplex PCR was the method, and the copy in TCRdb shows in-frame clones only, minus some. Of over 250,000 clones in the sample, roughly 90% are singletons; the top ten hold less than 3%. This sequence originates from a woman aged 45-65 years who had recovered from COVID-19. Sequencing input: PBMCs or T cells enriched from blood (not recorded which).

The CDR3 sequence is CASSLGGMNTEAFF. Written as DNA, the CDR3 is TGTGCCAGCAGCTTAGGAGGGATGAACACTGAAGCTTTCTTT. The chain combines TRBV7-3 with TRBJ1-1; D gene ambiguous. Deletions cut 2 bases from V and 0 bases from J, with 7 bases between. The CDR3 length is 14 residues. Germline V CDR1 and CDR2: SGHTA, FQGTGA.